Following are 29 T cell receptor beta chains from one sample sequenced in a study of human T cells and chemical hapten exposure. Time point in this sample: patch test 2, 6 weeks after DPC sensitization. Regarding treatment: therapeutic diphenylcyclopropenone sensitization with weekly scalp DPC. TCRdb re-called the RACE reads through MiXCR, storing one row per CDR3 protein. The sample lists about 54,000 distinct CDR3 sequences; less than 10% were seen once. Here the sequenced sample was whole blood, taken in connection with sensitization to the hapten diphenylcyclopropenone (DPC). The origin of the receptors is a woman between 45 and 65 years old with alopecia areata. Some clones in this sample may be carry-over from other donors' samples.

This clonotype was observed a few times. The chain combines TRBV9 with TRBJ1-6; D uncertain. CDR3 size: 13 residues. Looked up from germline, CDR1 is SGDLS and CDR2 is YYNGEE. Deletions cut 4 bases from V and 4 bases from J, with 6 bases between. In DNA form, the CDR3 reads TGTGCCAGCAGCTTGGAGTATAATTCACCCCTCCACTTT. This sequence encodes CASSLEYNSPLHF. Complete variable domain (other parts from reference TRBV9 and TRBJ1-6): DSGVTQTPKHLITATGQRVTLRCSPRSGDLSVYWYQQSLDQGLQFLIQYYNGEERAKGNILERFSAQQFPDLHSELNLSSLELGDSALYFCASSLEYNSPLHFGNGTRLTVT.

This clonotype was detected a few times. The chain employs TRBV4-1 and TRBJ2-7; TRBD1 matches at 7 bases. CDR3 length: 14 residues. The V and J ends lost 4 bases and 3 bases, in that order; junction bases with no gene match: 6. Germline CDR1 is MGHRA and CDR2 is YSYEKL. CDR3 amino acids: CASSPRDSNYEQYF. The DNA of the CDR3 is TGCGCCAGCAGCCCCCGGGACAGCAACTACGAGCAGTACTTC.

This clonotype appeared many times. The V call is TRBV20-1, the J call TRBJ1-5, with 7 bases fitting TRBD1. There are 17 residues in the CDR3. Germline V gene sequence: CDR1 DFQATT, CDR2 SNEGSKA (reference sequence). V lost 3 bases, J lost 5 bases, and 16 bases stayed unmatched. This CDR3 reads CSARDPRGGTYDQPQHF. The CDR3 bases are TGCAGTGCTAGGGACCCCCGAGGGGGCACATATGATCAGCCCCAGCATTTT.

The gene calls are TRBV2 and TRBJ2-5, with D possibly TRBD2 on 6 matching bases. V was trimmed by 7 bases and J by 6 bases, leaving 15 bases between them. CDR3 length: 13 amino acids. Germline assignment: CDR1 SNHLY and CDR2 FYNNEI. CDR3 DNA: TGTGCCAGCACCAGGGACTTTCAACAGACCCAGTACTTC. Residues: CASTRDFQQTQYF. The entire variable domain, with the rest obtained from reference TRBV2 and TRBJ2-5, is as follows: EPEVTQTPSHQVTQMGQEVILRCVPISNHLYFYWYRQILGQKVEFLVSFYNNEISEKSEIFDDQFSVERPDGSNFTLKIRSTKLEDSAMYFCASTRDFQQTQYFGPGTRLLVL.

The rearrangement uses TRBV20-1 and TRBJ2-7; TRBD2 might be the D (5 bases). Per the germline V gene, CDR1 is DFQATT and CDR2 is SNEGSKA (reference sequence). This CDR3 spans 12 amino acids. CDR3 loop: CSGRRNSYEQYF. CDR3 sequence (DNA): TGCAGCGGGCGGAGGAACTCCTACGAGCAGTACTTC.

This clonotype was observed at least ten times. The genes are TRBV7-9 and TRBJ1-1; D gene unclear. Deletions cut 2 bases from V and 2 bases from J, with 9 bases between. CDR1 is SEHNR, CDR2 FQNEAQ, per germline (reference sequence). The CDR3 is 14 residues long. The CDR3 reads CASSLYSLNTEAFF. The CDR3 DNA follows: TGTGCCAGCAGCTTATACAGCCTAAACACTGAAGCTTTCTTT.

This clonotype has ten or more counts. The J gene is TRBJ1-2, the V gene TRBV20-1; 9 positions match TRBD1. V shed 5 bases and J 5 bases; nucleotides not matched to a gene: 15. This CDR3 comprises 16 residues. The germline V gene has CDR1 DFQATT and CDR2 SNEGSKA (reference sequence). The CDR3 coding sequence is TGCAGTGCTTATGAGGGGACAGGGATCCCTGGATATGGCTACACCTTC. Amino acid sequence: CSAYEGTGIPGYGYTF.

This rearrangement joins TRBV29-1 to TRBJ1-3; D not resolved. Trimming took off 7 bases at V and 9 bases at J, with 13 bases between the two ends. The CDR3 is made up of 11 amino acids. Germline lookup yields CDR1 SQVTM and CDR2 ANQGSEA. CDR3 in amino acids: CSASDPGTIYF. The CDR3 bases are TGCAGCGCCTCCGACCCCGGCACCATATATTTT.

The J gene is TRBJ1-6, the V gene TRBV20-1, with a tentative D call TRBD1 (6 bases). Trimming cost V 2 bases and J 8 bases, with 19 bases left between them. The CDR3 loop spans 16 amino acids. CDR1 is DFQATT, CDR2 SNEGSKA, per germline (reference sequence). For the CDR3, the DNA is TGCAGTGCTAGAACCCCTCTTAAACACAGGGATTCACCCCTCCACTTT. Encoded protein: CSARTPLKHRDSPLHF.

V and J are TRBV7-2 and TRBJ2-3, with D possibly matching TRBD1 (6 bases). This CDR3 has 15 residues. Trimming shortened V by 5 bases and J by 1 base, and 13 bases separated the two germline ends. Germline loops: CDR1 SGHTA, CDR2 FQGNSA. This CDR3 reads CASSPTGLGTDTQYF. The CDR3 DNA is TGTGCCAGCAGCCCAACAGGGCTGGGCACAGATACGCAGTATTTT.

This clonotype was detected only a few times. The chain is built from TRBV3-1 and TRBJ1-1, with TRBD1 identical over 11 bases. This CDR3 is built from 15 residues. The V gene end was trimmed by 2 bases and the J gene end by 4 bases; junction bases not matched to a gene: 3. Germline CDR1 reads LGHDT; CDR2 reads YNNKEL (reference sequence). The CDR3 nucleotides read TGTGCCAGCAGCCAAACAGGGACAGGGGGCACTGAAGCTTTCTTT. This encodes CASSQTGTGGTEAFF.

In this sample, this clonotype turned up many times. This chain uses TRBV12-3 or TRBV12-4 with TRBJ1-1; maybe TRBD1 (5 bases). The CDR3 contains 13 residues. Trimming shortened V by 7 bases and J by 10 bases, and 19 bases separated the two germline ends. CDR3 residues: CASTHVAGGIAFF. CDR3 sequence (DNA): TGTGCCAGCACCCACGTCGCCGGGGGAATAGCTTTCTTT.

This clonotype was observed at least ten times. CDR3 coding DNA: TGTGCCAGCAGTGAACGCGGGGGCAGGCAGCCCCAGCATTTT. Amino acid sequence: CASSERGGRQPQHF. The chain recombines TRBV6-1 with TRBJ1-5, with D perhaps matching TRBD1 (6 bases). CDR1 is MNHNS, CDR2 SASEGT, per germline. CDR3 size: 14 residues. V lost 2 bases and J lost 7, with 12 bases in between.

The chain combines TRBV10-3 with TRBJ2-3, with 8 bases that match TRBD2. This CDR3 region has 14 residues. Per the germline V gene, CDR1 is ENHRY and CDR2 is SYGVKD. The junction had 6 bases not matched to a gene; V was cut back by 4 bases and J by 6 bases. The DNA for the CDR3 is TGTGCCATCAGTGTGGCGGGAGGAAGGGATACGCAGTATTTT. Translation: CAISVAGGRDTQYF.

The sample holds many counts of this clonotype. This chain links TRBV24-1 with TRBJ2-1, with 8 bases matching TRBD2. The CDR3 totals 16 residues. After removal of 6 bases from V and 8 bases from J, the junction contained 14 bases not matched to a gene. The germline V gene has CDR1 KGHDR and CDR2 SFDVKD. CDR3 amino acids: CATSRPTSGSSYEQFF. The CDR3 bases are TGTGCCACCAGTCGCCCCACTAGCGGTAGTTCTTATGAGCAGTTCTTC.

This clonotype was seen more than once but under ten times. The gene calls are TRBV19 and TRBJ2-1; TRBD2 agrees at 12 bases. This CDR3 region has 15 residues. The trim removed 1 base at V and 10 bases at J, leaving 5 bases unmatched. Per germline, CDR1 LNHDA and CDR2 SQIVND (reference sequence). The CDR3 DNA is TGTGCCAGTAGTATAGGGACTAGCGGGAACCGGGAGCAGTTCTTC. As protein: CASSIGTSGNREQFF. Using reference TRBV19 and TRBJ2-1 for the parts outside the CDR3, the full variable domain is DGGITQSPKYLFRKEGQNVTLSCEQNLNHDAMYWYRQDPGQGLRLIYYSQIVNDFQKGDIAEGYSVSREKKESFPLTVTSAQKNPTAFYLCASSIGTSGNREQFFGPGTRLTVL.

This chain connects TRBV5-1 to TRBJ2-3; possibly TRBD1 or TRBD2 for D (6 bases each). CDR1 SGHRS and CDR2 YFSETQ come from the germline V gene. The CDR3 consists of 13 residues. The V and J ends lost 5 bases and 6 bases respectively, with 13 bases between them. CDR3 nucleotide sequence: TGCGCCAGCAGACCCACGGGGGCGGATACGCAGTATTTT. Translating gives CASRPTGADTQYF.

This clonotype was picked up a small number of times. V and J are TRBV6-5 and TRBJ1-5, with 8 bases that match TRBD1. This CDR3 is built from 15 residues. Germline CDR1 MNHEY, CDR2 SVGAGI. With V trimmed by 2 bases and J by 7 bases, 7 bases remained unmatched. This chain's CDR3 is CASSYAGTGIQPQHF. The CDR3 DNA follows: TGTGCCAGCAGTTACGCCGGGACAGGAATCCAGCCCCAGCATTTT.

The sample holds many counts of this clonotype. The V call is TRBV4-2, the J call TRBJ2-7; 10 bases are a match to TRBD2. CDR1 and CDR2 (germline): LGHNA, YNFKEQ. The CDR3 consists of 18 residues. After removal of 1 base from V and 2 bases from J, the junction contained 11 bases not matched to a gene. The CDR3 reads CASSQGLAGDSRAYEQYF. CDR3 coding DNA: TGTGCCAGCAGCCAAGGCCTAGCGGGAGACAGCAGGGCCTACGAGCAGTACTTC.

This clonotype was seen a handful of times. This chain connects TRBV6-2 or TRBV6-3 to TRBJ1-2, with 9 bases identical to TRBD1. Per germline, CDR1 MNHEY and CDR2 SVGEGT. V lost 6 bases to trimming and J lost 7 bases; unmatched junction nucleotides: 6. The CDR3 spans 13 residues. CDR3 residues: CASSRDRVRGYTF. The CDR3, as DNA: TGTGCCAGCAGCCGGGACAGGGTGCGTGGCTACACCTTC.

This clonotype was detected ten times or more. The chain is built from TRBV6-6 and TRBJ1-6; D remains unclear. The V gene's germline CDR1 is MNHNY and CDR2 SVGAGI (reference sequence). The CDR3 has 16 amino acids. V lost 2 bases, J lost 6 bases, and 14 bases lay in between. In DNA form, the CDR3 reads TGTGCCAGCAGTTACCGAGTGATAGATTTTAATTCACCCCTCCACTTT. It specifies CASSYRVIDFNSPLHF.

This clonotype was seen a few times. The chain recombines TRBV25-1 with TRBJ2-7, with a tentative D call TRBD2 (5 bases). Germline V gene sequence: CDR1 MGHDK, CDR2 SYGVNS. The CDR3 spans 13 residues. V was clipped by 2 bases and J by 3 bases, with 8 bases between them. The CDR3 reads CASSESGNYEQYF. The CDR3 nucleotides read TGTGCCAGCAGTGAAAGCGGAAACTACGAGCAGTACTTC.

The chain is built from TRBV10-3 and TRBJ2-7; 7 bases are a match to TRBD1. Germline V CDR1 and CDR2: ENHRY, SYGVKD. The CDR3 loop spans 13 amino acids. V was clipped by 6 bases and J by 3 bases; unmatched bases: 5. As DNA, the CDR3 is TGTGCCATCAGCGCCCGGGACAGCTACGAGCAGTACTTC. Translating it yields CAISARDSYEQYF.

The sample holds many counts of this clonotype. The chain has TRBV15 and TRBJ1-1, with unresolved D. Germline CDR1 reads LNHNV; CDR2 reads YYDKDF (reference sequence). Trimming cost V 0 bases and J 4 bases, with 12 bases left between them. CDR3 length equals 15 residues. The CDR3 here is CATSREWSSGTEAFF. For the CDR3, the DNA is TGTGCCACCAGCAGAGAGTGGAGCAGCGGCACTGAAGCTTTCTTT.

The chain recombines TRBV6-6 with TRBJ2-7; D gene unclear. The length of the CDR3 is 11 residues. Trimming shortened V by 6 bases and J by 0 bases, and 3 bases separated the two germline ends. CDR1 is MNHNY, CDR2 SVGAGI, per germline (reference sequence). The CDR3 region has the DNA TGTGCCAGCAGCCACTCCTACGAGCAGTACTTC. As protein: CASSHSYEQYF.

In this sample, this clonotype turned up many times. The V call is TRBV9, the J call TRBJ2-1, with unresolved D. The CDR3 sequence is 14 residues long. Germline CDR1 is SGDLS and CDR2 is YYNGEE. Trimming pared 3 bases from V and 6 bases from J, leaving 13 bases between. In nucleotides, the CDR3 is TGTGCCAGCAGCGCCCTGGTGACGGGCAATGAGCAGTTCTTC. It encodes CASSALVTGNEQFF.

Many counts were recorded for this clonotype. The genes are TRBV28 and TRBJ1-5; 11 bases fit TRBD1. V trimming: 5 bases; J trimming: 4 bases; junction bases outside the gene matches: 13. This CDR3 has 18 residues. CDR1 and CDR2 from the germline V gene are MDHEN and SYDVKM. CDR3: CASSQGQGAPIWNQPQHF. The DNA of the CDR3 is TGTGCCAGCAGTCAAGGACAGGGGGCCCCAATTTGGAATCAGCCCCAGCATTTT.

In its sample, this clonotype was seen many times. The chain joins TRBV20-1 to TRBJ1-1; tentatively, D is TRBD1 (5 bases). CDR3 length: 13 amino acids. V was shortened by 3 bases and J by 1 base, with 9 bases between the two germline ends. Germline assignment: CDR1 DFQATT and CDR2 SNEGSKA (reference sequence). The CDR3: CSARGDRNTEAFF. Here the CDR3 DNA reads TGCAGTGCTAGGGGAGACAGGAACACTGAAGCTTTCTTT.

This clonotype showed up just a few times. The genes are TRBV20-1 and TRBJ2-3; TRBD1 matches 8 bases. With 5 bases clipped from V and 2 bases from J, the junction kept 6 bases outside the gene matches. Germline loops: CDR1 DFQATT, CDR2 SNEGSKA (reference sequence). CDR3 length: 14 amino acids. The CDR3 DNA is TGCAGTGCTCCCACAGGGGGAGCCACAGATACGCAGTATTTT. Translating it yields CSAPTGGATDTQYF.